This T cell receptor (beta chain) stems from a study of vaccination and CD4 T cells after COVID-19. Study-wide context: Overlapping spike peptides of SARS-CoV-2, HCoV-NL63, HCoV-OC43 and HCoV-229E were used, and cells were stimulated with them.

Of note for this clonotype: The antigen remains unidentified.

The study, taken as a whole, reports: Convalescent patients showed a median around 88% of reactive clones that were seen only post-vaccination.

Described treatment: roughly 10-day PBMC culture with coronavirus spike peptide pools or control peptides (ViraFEST assay). Researchers grew the cells for 9 to 11 days and then pulled out CD4+ T cells by negative selection. The CDR3 runs to 14 residues. The germline gives CDR1 ENHRY, CDR2 SYGVKD. J gave up 8 bases and V 0 bases, and 6 bases lay outside the gene matches. Sequence data for DNA of cultured CD4+ T cells were generated by the Oncomine TCR Beta short-read assay. TCRdb re-called the PCR reads with MiXCR, one entry per CDR3 protein. The repertoire has 14,000 or so distinct CDR3 sequences, about three fifths of them found once; the top ten carry 6.2%.

The receptor was derived from a human donor who had recovered from COVID-19. Sample: CD4+ T cells from blood, cultured in vitro. V usage is TRBV10-3 and J usage is TRBJ1-2; 7 bases line up with TRBD1. Here the CDR3 reads CAISESEGARGYTF. CDR3 bases: TGTGCCATCAGTGAGTCTGAGGGGGCAAGGGGCTACACCTTC.